This is a list of T cell receptor beta chains from one sample in a study of T cell repertoires in cytomegalovirus infection. Using its own MiXCR run on the reads, TCRdb lists one record per CDR3 protein. The repertoire holds more than 250,000 distinct CDR3 sequences, with 25% as singletons. Antigens for these TCRs are unknown. The sample consisted of cultured PBMCs, taken from culture after CMV antigen stimulation. The receptors come from a human donor in good health (CMV status not recorded). Some clones in this sample may be carry-over from other donors' samples. The CDR3 runs from the conserved cysteine through the conserved F or W. The D gene is left open where the match is weak. Clone size is shown for a subset of rows, as once, few, many or a class of expanded clone.

size: few
D: TRBD1
V: TRBV10-3
J: TRBJ2-6
CDR3: CAIQGQGESSGANVLTF
DNA: TGTGCCATCCAGGGACAGGGGGAAAGCTCTGGGGCCAACGTCCTGACTTTC

size: -
D: -
V: TRBV28
J: TRBJ2-3
CDR3: CASKRSSPNTDTQYF
DNA: TGTGCCAGCAAGCGTAGCTCCCCAAACACAGATACGCAGTATTTT

size: -
D: -
V: TRBV10-3
J: TRBJ1-3
CDR3: CAIRSSGNTIYF
DNA: TGTGCCATTCGGAGCTCTGGAAACACCATATATTTT

size: -
D: -
V: TRBV5-1
J: TRBJ2-3
CDR3: CASSLFVGVSTDTQYF
DNA: TGCGCCAGCAGCTTGTTTGTGGGAGTAAGCACAGATACGCAGTATTTT

size: many
D: TRBD1
V: TRBV7-8
J: TRBJ2-7
CDR3: CASSRDRGSYEQYF
DNA: TGTGCCAGCAGCCGGGACAGGGGCTCCTACGAGCAGTACTTC

size: few
D: TRBD1
V: TRBV19
J: TRBJ2-1
CDR3: CASSTRTGGHNEQFF
DNA: TGTGCCAGTAGTACTCGGACAGGGGGGCACAATGAGCAGTTCTTC

size: many
D: TRBD2
V: TRBV7-2
J: TRBJ2-7
CDR3: CASSLDVQRGSYEQYF
DNA: TGTGCCAGCAGCTTAGATGTTCAGCGGGGCTCCTACGAGCAGTACTTC

size: few
D: -
V: TRBV7-9
J: TRBJ2-7
CDR3: CASSSALRTVSYEQYF
DNA: TGTGCCAGCAGCTCGGCCCTCCGGACAGTTTCCTACGAGCAGTACTTC

size: many
D: -
V: TRBV24-1
J: TRBJ2-1
CDR3: CATSDHIPGDNEQFF
DNA: TGTGCCACCAGTGATCACATACCCGGAGACAATGAGCAGTTCTTC

size: few
D: TRBD2
V: TRBV29-1
J: TRBJ2-4
CDR3: CSVSLATSFPGTKNIQYF
DNA: TGCAGCGTGTCACTAGCGACCTCCTTCCCCGGGACCAAAAACATTCAGTACTTC

size: few
D: -
V: TRBV4-3
J: TRBJ2-1
CDR3: CASSRTTGVRYNEQFF
DNA: TGCGCCAGCAGCCGAACGACGGGAGTTAGGTACAATGAGCAGTTCTTC

size: many
D: TRBD1
V: TRBV10-2
J: TRBJ1-1
CDR3: CASRDRVGTEAFF
DNA: TGCGCCAGCAGGGACAGGGTGGGCACTGAAGCTTTCTTT

size: many
D: -
V: TRBV7-2
J: TRBJ2-5
CDR3: CASSLEQGQETQYF
DNA: TGTGCCAGCAGTTTAGAACAGGGTCAAGAGACCCAGTACTTC

size: many
D: -
V: TRBV7-8
J: TRBJ2-2
CDR3: CASSLRGGVAGELFF
DNA: TGTGCCAGCAGCTTAAGAGGCGGGGTAGCGGGGGAGCTGTTTTTT

size: many
D: TRBD1
V: TRBV7-2
J: TRBJ2-1
CDR3: CASSSRGTEQFF
DNA: TGTGCCAGCAGCTCCAGGGGGACTGAGCAGTTCTTC

size: -
D: TRBD2
V: TRBV19
J: TRBJ2-1
CDR3: CASNNLAGVLGEQFF
DNA: TGTGCCAGTAATAACCTAGCGGGGGTTCTCGGTGAGCAGTTCTTC

size: -
D: TRBD2
V: TRBV7-6
J: TRBJ2-5
CDR3: CASSYSGTGETQYF
DNA: TGTGCCAGCAGCTATAGCGGGACGGGAGAGACCCAGTACTTC

size: few
D: -
V: TRBV6-2/TRBV6-3
J: TRBJ1-2
CDR3: CASSYLTRSGGYTF
DNA: TGTGCCAGCAGTTACCTGACGAGGTCTGGTGGCTACACCTTC

size: many
D: -
V: TRBV12-3/TRBV12-4
J: TRBJ1-2
CDR3: CASRPGDSFNYGYTF
DNA: TGTGCCAGCAGACCCGGCGACAGTTTTAACTATGGCTACACCTTC

size: many
D: -
V: TRBV7-2
J: TRBJ2-5
CDR3: CASRDRGAVQETQYF
DNA: TGTGCCAGCAGGGATAGGGGGGCGGTGCAAGAGACCCAGTACTTC

size: -
D: TRBD2
V: TRBV5-1
J: TRBJ2-1
CDR3: CASSFAAGGPNEQFF
DNA: TGCGCCAGCAGCTTCGCGGCGGGAGGGCCGAATGAGCAGTTCTTC

size: -
D: -
V: TRBV24-1
J: TRBJ1-4
CDR3: CATSGGASEKLFF
DNA: TGTGCCACCAGTGGTGGGGCGAGTGAAAAACTGTTTTTT

size: many
D: TRBD1
V: TRBV7-2
J: TRBJ1-2
CDR3: CASSLVVGQDDLIRGYTF
DNA: TGTGCCAGCAGCTTAGTGGTGGGACAGGACGATTTGATCCGTGGCTACACCTTC

size: -
D: -
V: TRBV5-1
J: TRBJ1-5
CDR3: CASSLSGINQPQHF
DNA: TGCGCCAGCAGCTTGTCTGGGATCAATCAGCCCCAGCATTTT

size: -
D: TRBD2
V: TRBV20-1
J: TRBJ2-7
CDR3: CSADVTSGTTYEQYF
DNA: TGCAGTGCTGATGTCACTAGCGGTACAACCTACGAGCAGTACTTC

size: many
D: -
V: TRBV7-8
J: TRBJ2-1
CDR3: CASSNRGRERSYNEQFF
DNA: TGTGCCAGCAGTAATAGGGGGCGGGAGCGGTCCTACAATGAGCAGTTCTTC

size: -
D: -
V: TRBV2
J: TRBJ2-5
CDR3: CASSERRVGETQYF
DNA: TGTGCCAGCAGTGAGAGGAGGGTTGGAGAGACCCAGTACTTC

size: -
D: -
V: TRBV29-1
J: TRBJ2-1
CDR3: CSVSGFNEQFF
DNA: TGCAGCGTTTCAGGGTTCAATGAGCAGTTCTTC

size: -
D: -
V: TRBV6-5
J: TRBJ1-4
CDR3: CASSYSINTVREKLFF
DNA: TGTGCCAGCAGTTACTCGATCAACACGGTCCGCGAAAAACTGTTTTTT

size: -
D: TRBD2
V: TRBV6-5
J: TRBJ2-3
CDR3: CASSSLATSTDTQYF
DNA: TGTGCCAGCAGTTCACTAGCGACTAGCACAGATACGCAGTATTTT

size: -
D: TRBD1
V: TRBV4-1
J: TRBJ2-3
CDR3: CASSQDPGGSADTQYF
DNA: TGCGCCAGCAGCCAAGACCCAGGGGGCAGCGCAGATACGCAGTATTTT

size: -
D: TRBD1
V: TRBV6-5
J: TRBJ1-2
CDR3: CASSSQGQGSYGYTF
DNA: TGTGCCAGCAGCAGCCAAGGACAGGGAAGCTATGGCTACACCTTC

size: -
D: TRBD2
V: TRBV12-3/TRBV12-4
J: TRBJ2-3
CDR3: CASSTRTSQHTDTQYF
DNA: TGTGCCAGCAGTACAAGGACTAGCCAACACACAGATACGCAGTATTTT

size: many
D: TRBD2
V: TRBV7-2
J: TRBJ2-2
CDR3: CASSWGASGIGELFF
DNA: TGTGCCAGCAGCTGGGGGGCTAGCGGGATTGGGGAGCTGTTTTTT

size: -
D: TRBD2
V: TRBV27
J: TRBJ2-7
CDR3: CASSLGLALAEQYF
DNA: TGTGCCAGCAGTTTGGGACTAGCCTTAGCCGAGCAGTACTTC

size: many
D: -
V: TRBV7-2
J: TRBJ1-1
CDR3: CASSPETGGLGEAFF
DNA: TGTGCCAGCAGCCCGGAAACGGGGGGCTTGGGTGAAGCTTTCTTT

size: -
D: TRBD1
V: TRBV4-1
J: TRBJ1-2
CDR3: CASSQPGQAGGYTF
DNA: TGCGCCAGCAGCCAACCTGGACAGGCCGGGGGCTACACCTTC

size: once
D: -
V: TRBV27
J: TRBJ1-5
CDR3: CASAFRGQPQHF
DNA: TGTGCCAGCGCATTTAGGGGCCAGCCCCAGCATTTT

size: once
D: -
V: TRBV30
J: TRBJ2-1
CDR3: CAWSVGASRDNEQFF
DNA: TGTGCCTGGAGTGTAGGGGCTAGCCGAGACAATGAGCAGTTCTTC

size: many
D: -
V: TRBV12-3/TRBV12-4
J: TRBJ1-4
CDR3: CASGTVINEKLFF
DNA: TGTGCCAGCGGAACAGTGATTAATGAAAAACTGTTTTTT

size: -
D: TRBD1
V: TRBV20-1
J: TRBJ1-4
CDR3: CSARGRQGITNEKLFF
DNA: TGCAGTGCTAGGGGGAGACAGGGGATTACTAATGAAAAACTGTTTTTT

size: many
D: TRBD1
V: TRBV6-6
J: TRBJ1-4
CDR3: CAVHRGTNEKLFF
DNA: TGTGCCGTGCACAGGGGAACTAATGAAAAACTGTTTTTT

size: -
D: TRBD2
V: TRBV6-9
J: TRBJ2-2
CDR3: CASSSPLSPKGLAENTGELFF
DNA: TGTGCCAGCAGTTCCCCCCTCTCCCCTAAGGGACTAGCGGAGAACACCGGGGAGCTGTTTTTT

size: -
D: -
V: TRBV4-1
J: TRBJ2-7
CDR3: CASSQYSYEQYF
DNA: TGCGCCAGCAGCCAATATTCCTACGAGCAGTACTTC

size: -
D: -
V: TRBV11-2
J: TRBJ2-2
CDR3: CASSLKGQGADTGELFF
DNA: TGTGCCAGCAGCTTAAAAGGGCAGGGTGCCGACACCGGGGAGCTGTTTTTT

size: many
D: TRBD1
V: TRBV7-2
J: TRBJ2-7
CDR3: CASSLTGVGYEQYF
DNA: TGTGCCAGCAGCCTTACAGGGGTCGGGTACGAGCAGTACTTC

size: -
D: TRBD2
V: TRBV28
J: TRBJ2-7
CDR3: CASSRLWREGLTTYEQYF
DNA: TGTGCCAGCAGTCGGCTTTGGCGGGAGGGCTTAACCACCTACGAGCAGTACTTC

size: few
D: TRBD2
V: TRBV12-3/TRBV12-4
J: TRBJ2-5
CDR3: CASQRGVRETQYF
DNA: TGTGCCAGCCAGCGGGGGGTACGAGAGACCCAGTACTTC

size: -
D: -
V: TRBV7-6
J: TRBJ1-1
CDR3: CASSEEGWTEAFF
DNA: TGTGCCAGCAGCGAAGAGGGGTGGACTGAAGCTTTCTTT

size: many
D: TRBD1
V: TRBV7-2
J: TRBJ1-6
CDR3: CASRRRQGMGSPLHF
DNA: TGTGCCAGCAGACGCCGACAGGGGATGGGGTCACCCCTCCACTTT

size: few
D: -
V: TRBV27
J: TRBJ2-4
CDR3: CASSLKGPTIAKNIQYF
DNA: TGTGCCAGCAGTTTAAAGGGGCCGACGATAGCCAAAAACATTCAGTACTTC

size: few
D: TRBD2
V: TRBV7-6
J: TRBJ2-1
CDR3: CASSLARAGGGYNEQFF
DNA: TGTGCCAGCAGCTTAGCGCGGGCGGGAGGGGGGTACAATGAGCAGTTCTTC

size: -
D: TRBD1
V: TRBV4-3
J: TRBJ1-1
CDR3: CASSLETGDVGTEAFF
DNA: TGCGCCAGCAGCCTTGAGACAGGGGACGTCGGCACTGAAGCTTTCTTT

size: many
D: TRBD2
V: TRBV6-1
J: TRBJ2-1
CDR3: CASSEGLAENEQFF
DNA: TGTGCCAGCAGTGAAGGGCTAGCGGAAAATGAGCAGTTCTTC

size: -
D: -
V: TRBV20-1
J: TRBJ1-2
CDR3: CSGRDWRIANYGYTF
DNA: TGCAGTGGAAGAGATTGGCGGATAGCTAACTATGGCTACACCTTC

size: many
D: -
V: TRBV7-2
J: TRBJ1-3
CDR3: CASSSQSLSSGNTIYF
DNA: TGTGCCAGCAGCTCTCAATCCCTGAGCTCTGGAAACACCATATATTTT

size: -
D: TRBD2
V: TRBV11-2
J: TRBJ2-5
CDR3: CASSLEGLAGVETQYF
DNA: TGTGCCAGCAGCCTAGAGGGTTTAGCGGGAGTGGAGACCCAGTACTTC

size: -
D: TRBD2
V: TRBV11-3
J: TRBJ2-1
CDR3: CASSPTSGSTYNEQFF
DNA: TGTGCCAGCAGCCCAACTAGCGGCTCAACCTACAATGAGCAGTTCTTC

size: -
D: -
V: TRBV6-8
J: TRBJ2-3
CDR3: CASSLSEVTDTQYF
DNA: TGTGCCAGCAGTCTCTCTGAAGTCACAGATACGCAGTATTTT

size: -
D: -
V: TRBV7-2
J: TRBJ2-4
CDR3: CASSLGRENIQYF
DNA: TGTGCCAGCAGCTTAGGGCGGGAAAACATTCAGTACTTC